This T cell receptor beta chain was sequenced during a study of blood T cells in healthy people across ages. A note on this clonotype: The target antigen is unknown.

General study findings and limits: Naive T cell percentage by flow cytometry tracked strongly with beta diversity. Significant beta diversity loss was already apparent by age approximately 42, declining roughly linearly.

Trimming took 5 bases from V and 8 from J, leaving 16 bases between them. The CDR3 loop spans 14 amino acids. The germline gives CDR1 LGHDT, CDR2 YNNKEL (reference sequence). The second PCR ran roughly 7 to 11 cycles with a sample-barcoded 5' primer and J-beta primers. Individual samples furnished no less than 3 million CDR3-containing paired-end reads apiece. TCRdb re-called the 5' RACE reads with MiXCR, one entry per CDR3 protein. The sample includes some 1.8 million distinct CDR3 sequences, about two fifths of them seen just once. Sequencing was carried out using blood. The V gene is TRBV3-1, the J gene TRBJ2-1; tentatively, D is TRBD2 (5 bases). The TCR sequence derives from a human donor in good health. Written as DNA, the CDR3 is TGTGCCAGCAGCATGCGTGAGGGCTATGATGAGCAGTTCTTC. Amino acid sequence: CASSMREGYDEQFF.